Listed below are T cell receptor beta chains from one sample, sequenced in a study of cytomegalovirus exposure and HLA in healthy donors. Clones were read by immunoSEQ multiplex PCR, and TCRdb kept only the in-frame ones, dropping some. The sample shows some 320,000 clones, roughly 87% of them seen only once. Specimen: PBMCs. The receptors shown here come from a woman aged 25 to 39 in good health and CMV-seropositive. Both conserved end residues are part of each CDR3. A D gene is named only where the DNA matches it firmly. Some rows have no size entry. The others give once, few or many, or a class for an expanded clone.

j_call: TRBJ2-5; clone_size: -; d_call: -; v_call: TRBV28; cdr3_aa: CASSLEEIGTLETQYF; cdr3_nt: TGTGCCAGCAGTCTGGAGGAAATAGGGACTTTAGAGACCCAGTACTTC
j_call: TRBJ1-2; clone_size: -; d_call: -; v_call: TRBV11-2; cdr3_aa: CASSWVGSPNYGYTF; cdr3_nt: TGTGCCAGCAGCTGGGTGGGCAGCCCTAACTATGGCTACACCTTC
j_call: TRBJ2-5; clone_size: -; d_call: -; v_call: TRBV18; cdr3_aa: CASSPLRGGETQYF; cdr3_nt: TGTGCCAGCTCACCGTTAAGGGGCGGGGAGACCCAGTACTTC
j_call: TRBJ2-5; clone_size: -; d_call: -; v_call: TRBV27; cdr3_aa: CASSLYRAGTQYF; cdr3_nt: TGTGCCAGCAGTTTATACAGAGCTGGGACCCAGTACTTC
j_call: TRBJ1-5; clone_size: once; d_call: -; v_call: TRBV30; cdr3_aa: CAWSTGINQPQHF; cdr3_nt: TGTGCCTGGTCCACAGGGATCAATCAGCCCCAGCATTTT
j_call: TRBJ2-7; clone_size: -; d_call: TRBD1; v_call: TRBV7-7; cdr3_aa: CASSLGTGPDEQYF; cdr3_nt: TGTGCCAGCAGCTTAGGGACAGGACCGGACGAGCAGTACTTC
j_call: TRBJ2-5; clone_size: -; d_call: -; v_call: TRBV7-7; cdr3_aa: CASSPDPIAETQYF; cdr3_nt: TGTGCCAGCAGCCCCGACCCGATTGCGGAGACCCAGTACTTC
j_call: TRBJ2-3; clone_size: few; d_call: -; v_call: TRBV30; cdr3_aa: CAWSWGSTDTQYF; cdr3_nt: TGTGCCTGGAGTTGGGGTAGCACAGATACGCAGTATTTT
j_call: TRBJ2-6; clone_size: -; d_call: -; v_call: TRBV2; cdr3_aa: CASRDGANVLTF; cdr3_nt: TGTGCCAGCAGAGACGGGGCCAACGTCCTGACTTTC
j_call: TRBJ2-2; clone_size: -; d_call: TRBD2; v_call: TRBV28; cdr3_aa: CASRWTGGTNTGELFF; cdr3_nt: TGTGCCAGCAGGTGGACGGGAGGGACGAACACCGGGGAGCTGTTTTTT
j_call: TRBJ1-5; clone_size: -; d_call: TRBD1; v_call: TRBV15; cdr3_aa: CATSDSTGVSNQPQHF; cdr3_nt: TGTGCCACCAGCGACTCAACAGGGGTAAGCAATCAGCCCCAGCATTTT
j_call: TRBJ2-1; clone_size: -; d_call: -; v_call: TRBV11-2; cdr3_aa: CASSFPHLRQKGREQFF; cdr3_nt: TGTGCCAGCAGCTTTCCCCACTTGAGGCAGAAGGGGAGGGAGCAGTTCTTC
j_call: TRBJ1-1; clone_size: -; d_call: -; v_call: TRBV5-6; cdr3_aa: CASSLAAFTEAFF; cdr3_nt: TGTGCCAGCAGCTTGGCTGCGTTCACTGAAGCTTTCTTT
j_call: TRBJ1-2; clone_size: -; d_call: TRBD1; v_call: TRBV29-1; cdr3_aa: CSVAGTANGYTF; cdr3_nt: TGCAGCGTGGCCGGGACAGCTAATGGCTACACCTTC
j_call: TRBJ2-7; clone_size: -; d_call: -; v_call: TRBV27; cdr3_aa: CASSFGTNSVEQYF; cdr3_nt: TGTGCCAGCAGTTTTGGGACAAACTCTGTCGAGCAGTACTTC
j_call: TRBJ1-4; clone_size: -; d_call: TRBD1; v_call: TRBV2; cdr3_aa: CASMGTAGEKLFF; cdr3_nt: TGTGCCAGCATGGGGACAGCGGGCGAAAAACTGTTTTTT
j_call: TRBJ2-7; clone_size: once; d_call: -; v_call: TRBV10-3; cdr3_aa: CAISDSGFSYEQYF; cdr3_nt: TGTGCCATCAGTGACTCGGGATTCTCCTACGAGCAGTACTTC
j_call: TRBJ2-7; clone_size: -; d_call: -; v_call: TRBV15; cdr3_aa: CATSLIPGPYEQYF; cdr3_nt: TGTGCCACCAGCCTCATTCCGGGACCCTACGAGCAGTACTTC
j_call: TRBJ1-2; clone_size: -; d_call: TRBD1; v_call: TRBV5-6; cdr3_aa: CASSLGGQFTGYTF; cdr3_nt: TGTGCCAGCAGCTTGGGGGGACAGTTTACCGGCTACACCTTC
j_call: TRBJ2-1; clone_size: -; d_call: -; v_call: TRBV4-2; cdr3_aa: CASSQGYLGSEQFF; cdr3_nt: TGTGCCAGCAGCCAAGGGTACTTGGGGAGTGAGCAGTTCTTC
j_call: TRBJ2-1; clone_size: once; d_call: TRBD2; v_call: TRBV13; cdr3_aa: CASSLDGGREIGEQFF; cdr3_nt: TGTGCCAGCAGCTTAGACGGCGGGAGGGAAATAGGTGAGCAGTTCTTC
j_call: TRBJ2-2; clone_size: -; d_call: TRBD1; v_call: TRBV9; cdr3_aa: CASSATGGATGELFF; cdr3_nt: TGTGCCAGCAGCGCCACAGGGGGCGCGACCGGGGAGCTGTTTTTT
j_call: TRBJ2-3; clone_size: -; d_call: TRBD2; v_call: TRBV4-3; cdr3_aa: CASSPSGVRFDTQYF; cdr3_nt: TGCGCCAGCAGCCCGAGCGGGGTTAGGTTTGATACGCAGTATTTT
j_call: TRBJ2-3; clone_size: -; d_call: -; v_call: TRBV27; cdr3_aa: CASRELANLAGTQYF; cdr3_nt: TGTGCCAGCAGAGAGCTAGCGAACCTCGCAGGTACGCAGTATTTT
j_call: TRBJ2-7; clone_size: -; d_call: TRBD2; v_call: TRBV27; cdr3_aa: CASSPGGGSYEQYF; cdr3_nt: TGTGCCAGCAGCCCCGGGGGGGGCTCCTACGAGCAGTACTTC
j_call: TRBJ2-7; clone_size: -; d_call: TRBD1; v_call: TRBV28; cdr3_aa: CASSSGQGRTYEQYF; cdr3_nt: TGTGCCAGCAGTTCGGGACAGGGACGGACCTACGAGCAGTACTTC
j_call: TRBJ2-5; clone_size: -; d_call: TRBD2; v_call: TRBV10-2; cdr3_aa: CASSELAGGVETQYF; cdr3_nt: TGCGCCAGCAGTGAGCTTGCGGGAGGGGTAGAGACCCAGTACTTC
j_call: TRBJ2-7; clone_size: once; d_call: -; v_call: TRBV6-1; cdr3_aa: CASREEGLITYEQYF; cdr3_nt: TGTGCCAGCAGAGAAGAGGGACTGATTACCTACGAGCAGTACTTC
j_call: TRBJ2-1; clone_size: once; d_call: -; v_call: TRBV6-6; cdr3_aa: CASSSNRRVRDNEQFF; cdr3_nt: TGTGCCAGCAGTTCAAACCGTCGTGTGAGGGACAATGAGCAGTTCTTC
j_call: TRBJ2-7; clone_size: -; d_call: TRBD1; v_call: TRBV28; cdr3_aa: CASSLPDRDRTSYEQYF; cdr3_nt: TGTGCCAGCAGTTTACCCGACCGGGACAGGACCTCCTACGAGCAGTACTTC
j_call: TRBJ1-6; clone_size: few; d_call: -; v_call: TRBV4-3; cdr3_aa: CASSQEGSLPPLHF; cdr3_nt: TGCGCCAGCAGCCAAGAGGGCTCGCTGCCACCCCTCCACTTT
j_call: TRBJ1-6; clone_size: few; d_call: -; v_call: TRBV6-6; cdr3_aa: CASQGTYNSPLHF; cdr3_nt: TGTGCCAGCCAAGGTACCTATAATTCACCCCTCCACTTT
j_call: TRBJ2-3; clone_size: -; d_call: -; v_call: TRBV14; cdr3_aa: CASSQGRHTDTQYF; cdr3_nt: TGTGCCAGCAGCCAAGGACGCCACACAGATACGCAGTATTTT
j_call: TRBJ1-2; clone_size: -; d_call: TRBD1; v_call: TRBV7-2; cdr3_aa: CASSFLTGTDYGYTF; cdr3_nt: TGTGCCAGCAGCTTCCTGACAGGGACTGACTATGGCTACACCTTC
j_call: TRBJ1-1; clone_size: -; d_call: -; v_call: TRBV27; cdr3_aa: CASSAGNTEAFF; cdr3_nt: TGTGCCAGCAGTGCGGGGAACACTGAAGCTTTCTTT
j_call: TRBJ2-1; clone_size: -; d_call: -; v_call: TRBV5-6; cdr3_aa: CASSSTPIEQFF; cdr3_nt: TGTGCCAGCAGCTCAACCCCCATTGAGCAGTTCTTC
j_call: TRBJ2-1; clone_size: many; d_call: TRBD2; v_call: TRBV11-2; cdr3_aa: CASSKPSGGANEQFF; cdr3_nt: TGTGCCAGCAGCAAACCTAGCGGGGGGGCCAATGAGCAGTTCTTC
j_call: TRBJ1-2; clone_size: -; d_call: -; v_call: TRBV27; cdr3_aa: CASSSYGPEDYGYTF; cdr3_nt: TGTGCCAGCAGTTCTTACGGGCCGGAGGACTATGGCTACACCTTC
j_call: TRBJ2-1; clone_size: -; d_call: -; v_call: TRBV15; cdr3_aa: CATSPVDYNEQFF; cdr3_nt: TGTGCCACCAGCCCAGTAGACTACAATGAGCAGTTCTTC
j_call: TRBJ2-7; clone_size: -; d_call: -; v_call: TRBV18; cdr3_aa: CASSYGQTYEQYF; cdr3_nt: TGTGCCAGCTCCTATGGACAGACCTACGAGCAGTACTTC